This T cell receptor beta chain comes out of a study of shared clonotypes between healthy human individuals. At the level of the study: There were three CD4 naive, three CD4 memory, two CD8 naive and one CD8 memory plates per donor.

The CDR3 length is 13 residues. V shed 2 bases and J shed 3 bases, with 6 bases lying between them. The germline gives CDR1 SGDLS, CDR2 YYNGEE. Naive CD45RA+ and memory CD45RA-negative subsets were split from CD4+ cells. Measured with immunoSEQ multiplex PCR; TCRdb has only the in-frame clones, and not every one. Of about 2.3 million clones listed, 85% to 95% are singletons. This clonotype was obtained from a man younger than 35 in good health. Some clones in this sample may be carry-over from other donors' samples. This rearrangement joins TRBV9 to TRBJ1-5; D remains unclear. Specimen: naive CD4+ T cells from PBMCs. Described subset: CD45RA+ positively selected. Here the CDR3 DNA reads TGTGCCAGCAGCGTGTTTCCCAATCAGCCCCAGCATTTT. Protein product: CASSVFPNQPQHF.